What follows are 9 T cell receptor beta chains derived from one specimen sequenced in a study of CD8 T cells in ankylosing spondylitis. A single record per CDR3 protein comes from TCRdb applying MiXCR to the 5' RACE reads. The table has approximately 200,000 distinct CDR3 sequences, around 13% seen once. Sequenced: blood, either unsorted or a sorted T cell fraction (not recorded which). These receptors originate from a male donor with ankylosing spondylitis or in good health (not recorded which).

Many counts were recorded for this clonotype. V and J are TRBV5-1 and TRBJ2-3; D gene uncertain. From germline, CDR1 is SGHRS and CDR2 YFSETQ. This CDR3 spans 12 amino acids. V was pared by 4 bases and J by 6 bases, with 9 bases between. The CDR3 loop is CASSPWADTQYF. CDR3 in DNA: TGCGCCAGCAGCCCATGGGCGGATACGCAGTATTTT.

This chain joins TRBV7-2 and TRBJ2-2, with D perhaps TRBD1 or TRBD2 (5 bases each). V shed 1 base and J shed 7 bases, with 10 bases lying between them. This CDR3 has 14 residues. Germline assignment: CDR1 SGHTA and CDR2 FQGNSA. The CDR3: CASSLGDLGGELFF. CDR3 in DNA: TGTGCCAGCAGCTTAGGGGACCTGGGCGGGGAGCTGTTTTTT.

This chain connects TRBV14 to TRBJ1-1; D gene unclear. V was trimmed by 0 bases and J by 3 bases, leaving 14 bases between them. Germline assignment: CDR1 SGHDN and CDR2 FVKESK. This CDR3 spans 16 amino acids. The CDR3 DNA sequence: TGTGCCAGCAGCCAAGATCTCGGGCTTACGGACACTGAAGCTTTCTTT. Translated, it gives CASSQDLGLTDTEAFF.

This clonotype has only a few counts. V gene TRBV19 combines with J gene TRBJ2-4; D is ambiguous. Trimming removed 0 bases at V and 8 bases at J, with 8 bases between. This CDR3 region has 13 residues. Germline-derived CDR1 and CDR2 are LNHDA and SQIVND (reference sequence). CDR3 DNA sequence: TGTGCCAGTAGTATAGATCCGCCTGACATTCAGTACTTC. Amino acid sequence: CASSIDPPDIQYF.

The V call is TRBV7-9, the J call TRBJ2-7; 9 bases align to TRBD2. CDR3 length equals 14 residues. Germline loops: CDR1 SEHNR, CDR2 FQNEAQ (reference sequence). V gave up 5 bases and J gave up 2 bases; unmatched junction bases: 4. The CDR3 DNA follows: TGTGCCAGCAGCCCCCGGACTAGCGCCTACGAGCAGTACTTC. It specifies CASSPRTSAYEQYF.

This clonotype appeared a single time. The chain is built from TRBV27 and TRBJ1-2; 8 bases are shared with TRBD1. Germline CDR1 reads MNHEY; CDR2 reads SMNVEV (reference sequence). V dropped 5 bases and J dropped 3; count of bases not matched to a gene: 5. This CDR3 contains 14 residues. The CDR3 coding sequence is TGTGCCAGCAGTCCGACAGGGGCCTACTATGGCTACACCTTC. It codes for CASSPTGAYYGYTF.

This clonotype was seen at least ten times. This chain connects TRBV21-1 to TRBJ2-3; the D call of TRBD2 is as the table states it, not checked on the DNA. TRBV21-1 is termed a pseudogene. The CDR3 contains 20 residues. The CDR3 region is CASISSRLAGGVTSTDTQYF. In nucleotides, the CDR3 is TGTGCCAGCATCAGTTCTCGACTAGCGGGAGGGGTTACTAGCACAGATACGCAGTATTTT.

The rearrangement links TRBV4-1 to TRBJ2-1; TRBD1 matches at 7 bases. V dropped 1 base and J dropped 8; count of bases not matched to a gene: 2. The CDR3 has 13 residues. Germline V CDR1 and CDR2: MGHRA, YSYEKL. The CDR3 protein is CASSQVTGDEQFF. CDR3 nucleotides: TGCGCCAGCAGCCAAGTTACAGGGGATGAGCAGTTCTTC.

This clonotype appeared a few times. The chain links TRBV4-1 to TRBJ2-2; unclear D gene. The CDR3 runs to 13 residues. Germline CDR1 reads MGHRA; CDR2 reads YSYEKL. Trimming left V 5 bases short and J 5 bases short, with 9 bases between. CDR3 sequence reads: CASSRTATGELFF. As DNA, the CDR3 is TGCGCCAGCAGCAGAACTGCGACCGGGGAGCTGTTTTTT.